This TCR beta chain comes out of a study of T cells after yellow fever vaccination. J gave up 2 bases and V 2 bases, and 5 bases lay outside the gene matches. There are 15 residues in the CDR3. Germline CDR1 SGHDT, CDR2 YYEEEE. This clonotype showed up just a few times. No antigen is known for it. MiXCR, run by TCRdb on the 5' RACE reads, gives a single entry per CDR3 protein. The profile shows around 200,000 distinct CDR3 sequences, 11% of them singletons. Broader study findings: Across the CD4 and CD8 compartments, a small share of clonotypes was present in both. Reappearance after the booster was observed for most primary-vaccination clones (roughly 95% CD4, about 90% CD8).

The origin of this receptor is a man between 18 and 29 years old who received the YFV17D yellow fever vaccine. The rearrangement links TRBV5-6 to TRBJ1-1; 8 bases map to TRBD1. Source: CD8+ T cells sorted from PBMCs, taken 15 days after the yellow fever booster vaccination. CDR3 sequence reads: CASSFSDRGNTEAFF. For the CDR3, the DNA is TGTGCCAGCAGCTTCTCAGACAGGGGTAACACTGAAGCTTTCTTT.